Following are 26 T cell receptor beta chains from one sample sequenced in a study of spatial heterogeneity in lung cancer. Time point here: blood at routine non-recurrence follow-up after resection. TCRdb redid the calling of the 5' RACE reads with MiXCR, one entry per CDR3 protein. The sample contains about 10,000 distinct CDR3 sequences, around 9.1% of which appear only once. The sequencing used PBMCs, collected at follow-up. The receptor set was obtained from a female donor with early-stage non-small cell lung cancer.

This clonotype was seen many times. The chain joins TRBV6-2 or TRBV6-3 to TRBJ2-7, with a tentative D call TRBD1 (6 bases). V shed 6 bases and J shed 0 bases, with 18 bases lying between them. Germline CDR1 and CDR2: MNHEY and SVGEGT. The CDR3 contains 16 residues. Here the CDR3 reads CASSSALTGFSYEQYF. CDR3 nucleotides: TGTGCCAGCAGCTCTGCTTTGACAGGCTTCTCCTACGAGCAGTACTTC.

This clonotype was seen repeatedly, ten times or more. The J gene is TRBJ2-1, the V gene TRBV27; 7 bases match TRBD2. Germline V lookup: CDR1 MNHEY, CDR2 SMNVEV (reference sequence). The CDR3 totals 16 residues. V gave up 6 bases and J gave up 3 bases; unmatched junction bases: 11. The CDR3 DNA follows: TGTGCCAGCAGCGAGAGGGGACTACCTAACTACAATGAGCAGTTCTTC. Translation: CASSERGLPNYNEQFF.

This clonotype was counted between two and nine times. The chain combines TRBV5-5 with TRBJ2-1; tentatively, D is TRBD2 (5 bases). The CDR3 sequence is 15 residues long. Germline V gene sequence: CDR1 SGHKS, CDR2 YYEKEE (reference sequence). The germline V and J ends were trimmed by 4 bases and 2 bases, with 13 bases remaining between them. The CDR3 sequence: CASSPEGSTYNEQFF. CDR3 DNA: TGTGCCAGCAGCCCTGAGGGCAGTACCTACAATGAGCAGTTCTTC.

This clonotype was seen at least ten times. The chain couples TRBV2 to TRBJ2-5; D unresolved. Per germline, CDR1 SNHLY and CDR2 FYNNEI. The CDR3 runs to 11 residues. V gave up 9 bases and J gave up 4 bases, with 9 bases separating them. The CDR3 nucleotides are TGTGCCAGATCCAGCCGAGAGACCCAGTACTTC. Its protein product is CARSSRETQYF.

This clonotype was seen many times. This chain links TRBV28 with TRBJ1-2; perhaps TRBD1 as D (6 bases). V was clipped by 5 bases and J by 8 bases, with 18 bases between them. The CDR3 is 14 residues long. Germline CDR1 MDHEN, CDR2 SYDVKM. The CDR3 sequence is CASSEGQNPRGYTF. The CDR3 DNA reads TGTGCCAGCAGTGAAGGACAGAACCCTCGGGGCTACACCTTC.

By share of the sample, this clonotype is medium-sized (0.01 to 0.1%). The CDR3 coding sequence is TGTGCCAGCAGTTTGGGCCCGGGAAATAATTCACCCCTCCACTTT. This gives the protein CASSLGPGNNSPLHF. This chain connects TRBV27 to TRBJ1-6; D is unclear. The germline V and J ends were trimmed by 3 bases and 5 bases, with 11 bases remaining between them. The CDR3 is made up of 15 amino acids. CDR1 is MNHEY, CDR2 SMNVEV, per germline (reference sequence).

V usage is TRBV18 and J usage is TRBJ2-7, with 11 nucleotides matching TRBD2. CDR3 size: 16 residues. The junction had 6 bases not matched to a gene; V was cut back by 3 bases and J by 2 bases. Germline-derived CDR1 and CDR2 are KGHSH and LQKENI. The CDR3 DNA sequence: TGTGCCAGCTCACCCCGGACTAGCGGGTTAACCTACGAGCAGTACTTC. Amino acid sequence: CASSPRTSGLTYEQYF.

This clonotype was picked up many times. V and J are TRBV10-3 and TRBJ1-6; a weak D match, TRBD1 (5 bases). CDR1 and CDR2 (germline): ENHRY, SYGVKD. Trimming cost V 2 bases and J 7 bases, with 6 bases left between them. The CDR3 covers 13 residues. CDR3 amino acids: CAISEKGNSPLHF. In nucleotides, the CDR3 is TGTGCCATCAGTGAGAAGGGGAATTCACCCCTCCACTTT.

The chain has TRBV11-3 and TRBJ1-6; possibly TRBD1 for D (5 bases). The CDR3 is 14 residues long. V lost 2 bases and J lost 5, with 7 bases in between. Germline V gene sequence: CDR1 SGHNT, CDR2 YENEEA. The CDR3, as DNA: TGTGCCAGCAGCTTACGGGGGGATAATTCACCCCTCCACTTT. This translates into CASSLRGDNSPLHF.

CDR3 loop: CASSLVSGQNQPQHF. The CDR3 nucleotides are TGTGCCAGCAGCTTAGTGTCGGGGCAAAATCAGCCCCAGCATTTT. This sequence joins TRBV7-2 and TRBJ1-5; possible D gene TRBD1, 5 bases. The CDR3 has 15 residues. The V end lost 1 base, the J end lost 4 bases, and 11 bases lay between the germline ends. Germline V gene lookup returns CDR1 SGHTA and CDR2 FQGNSA.

This clonotype was counted ten times or more. The chain uses TRBV20-1 and TRBJ2-1; the D is unclear. The ends were cut back, 6 bases at V and 2 bases at J, with 14 bases in the middle. Germline V lookup: CDR1 DFQATT, CDR2 SNEGSKA (reference sequence). This CDR3 region has 14 residues. CDR3: CSAHDKLTYNEQFF. DNA for the CDR3: TGCAGTGCCCACGACAAATTAACCTACAATGAGCAGTTCTTC.

This chain links TRBV12-3 or TRBV12-4 with TRBJ2-5, with D unclear. V dropped 3 bases and J dropped 4 bases, with 6 bases sitting between them. The CDR3 contains 12 residues. DNA for the CDR3: TGTGCCAGCAGTTTCTCCTCAGAGACCCAGTACTTC. Its translation: CASSFSSETQYF.

The sample holds many counts of this clonotype. The gene calls are TRBV19 and TRBJ2-3; D is possibly TRBD2 (6 bases). Germline assignment: CDR1 LNHDA and CDR2 SQIVND (reference sequence). Trimming cost V 10 bases and J 1 base, with 15 bases left between them. The CDR3 has 14 residues. The CDR3: CATRTIGGTDTQYF. The CDR3 DNA sequence: TGTGCCACCAGGACTATAGGTGGCACAGATACGCAGTATTTT.

V and J are TRBV30 and TRBJ2-3; the match to TRBD1 covers 8 bases. From germline, CDR1 is GTSNPN and CDR2 SVGIG (reference sequence). Unmatched junction bases numbered 11, after V lost 4 bases and J lost 8 bases. CDR3 length: 14 residues. The chain's CDR3 is CAWKGTGQIGTQYF. DNA for the CDR3: TGTGCCTGGAAGGGGACAGGTCAAATCGGTACGCAGTATTTT.

This clonotype was seen at least ten times. The V gene is TRBV12-3 or TRBV12-4, the J gene TRBJ2-2, with TRBD1 matching 7 bases. Trimming cost V 7 bases and J 10 bases; bases outside gene matches: 12. The CDR3 totals 14 residues. The CDR3 DNA follows: TGTGCCAGCACCTGGACAGGTCTAGGCGCGGAGCTGTTTTTT. Translating gives CASTWTGLGAELFF.

J is TRBJ2-3 and V is TRBV12-3 or TRBV12-4; 13 positions match TRBD2. This CDR3 comprises 17 residues. The V segment lost 4 bases and the J segment 3 bases; nucleotides outside the gene matches: 7. The CDR3 nucleotides are TGTGCCAGCAGTTCAGATGGACTAGCGGGGGATACAGATACGCAGTATTTT. This gives the protein CASSSDGLAGDTDTQYF.

This clonotype appeared many times. This chain uses TRBV7-2 with TRBJ2-4, with 10 bases matching TRBD1. The germline V gene encodes CDR1 SGHTA and CDR2 FQGNSA. This CDR3 region has 13 residues. V shed 5 bases, J shed 6 bases, and the junction held 1 base outside the gene matches. CDR3 sequence reads: CASSRTGGNIQYF. DNA of the CDR3: TGTGCCAGCAGCCGGACAGGGGGAAACATTCAGTACTTC.

This clonotype has at least ten counts. The gene calls are TRBV20-1 and TRBJ1-6; no clear D. V dropped 0 bases and J dropped 0 bases, with 9 bases sitting between them. The CDR3 is made up of 16 amino acids. Germline V lookup: CDR1 DFQATT, CDR2 SNEGSKA (reference sequence). The CDR3 bases are TGCAGTGCTAGAGACGAGCGGAGCTCCTATAATTCACCCCTCCACTTT. Translated, it gives CSARDERSSYNSPLHF.

This clonotype was observed at least ten times. The DNA of the CDR3 is TGCAGCGTTGAAGTTGGTCGACAGTACAATGAGCAGTTCTTC. It is translated as CSVEVGRQYNEQFF. V is TRBV29-1 and J is TRBJ2-1; possible D gene TRBD1, 5 bases. Germline loops: CDR1 SQVTM, CDR2 ANQGSEA. Trimming stripped 1 base from V and 4 bases from J, with 11 bases between. This CDR3 is 14 amino acids long.

The chain joins TRBV19 to TRBJ2-1; no clear D gene. The length of the CDR3 is 16 residues. The V end was cut by 3 bases, the J end by 9 bases, with 21 bases between. The germline V gene encodes CDR1 LNHDA and CDR2 SQIVND (reference sequence). DNA for the CDR3: TGTGCCAGTAGTATTTTCGGCCAACGATCTAATGGTGAGCAGTTCTTC. Residues: CASSIFGQRSNGEQFF.

This clonotype was found many times. The V and J genes are TRBV13 and TRBJ2-5; D is perhaps TRBD1 (6 bases). The CDR3 loop spans 15 amino acids. Between the trimmed V and J ends, which lost 1 base and 2 bases, there was a span of 11 bases. Germline V gene lookup returns CDR1 PRHDT and CDR2 FYEKMQ (reference sequence). CDR3: CASSLEGRGQETQYF. The CDR3 nucleotides are TGTGCCAGCAGCTTAGAAGGCAGGGGTCAAGAGACCCAGTACTTC.

In its sample, this clonotype was seen a few times. J is TRBJ1-5 and V is TRBV7-3, with D unresolved. The CDR3 totals 13 residues. Deletions cut 2 bases from V and 4 bases from J, with 6 bases between. CDR1 is SGHTA and CDR2 is FQGTGA in the germline V gene. CDR3 in DNA: TGTGCCAGCAGCTTATCGGTGAATCAGCCCCAGCATTTT. Its translation: CASSLSVNQPQHF.

This clonotype was found many times. The V call is TRBV2, the J call TRBJ2-1; D not resolved. The CDR3 consists of 15 residues. Deletions cut 7 bases from V and 0 bases from J, with 13 bases between. Germline V CDR1 and CDR2: SNHLY, FYNNEI. CDR3 nucleotides: TGTGCCAGCATCGTAACGGAAAGCTCCTACAATGAGCAGTTCTTC. It codes for CASIVTESSYNEQFF.

This clonotype appeared many times. V gene TRBV18 combines with J gene TRBJ2-6; D gene ambiguous. From germline, CDR1 is KGHSH and CDR2 LQKENI. The CDR3 runs 14 residues. Trimming took off 4 bases at V and 0 bases at J, with 4 bases between the two ends. The chain's CDR3 is CASSRPSGANVLTF. For the CDR3, the DNA is TGTGCCAGCTCACGCCCCTCTGGGGCCAACGTCCTGACTTTC.

This clonotype has ten or more counts. The genes are TRBV11-2 and TRBJ2-5, with unresolved D. The CDR3 length is 15 residues. With 4 bases removed from V and 0 bases from J, the gap between germline ends came to 12 bases. Germline CDR1 and CDR2: SGHAT and FQNNGV. CDR3 DNA sequence: TGTGCCAGCAGCTCCTGGCAGGTTGACCAAGAGACCCAGTACTTC. It specifies CASSSWQVDQETQYF.

This chain joins TRBV6-6 and TRBJ1-2; D gene unclear. Deletions cut 2 bases from V and 8 bases from J, with 6 bases between. The germline CDR1 and CDR2 sequences are MNHNY and SVGAGI (reference sequence). The CDR3 totals 11 residues. The CDR3 protein is CASSYGEGYTF. The CDR3 nucleotides are TGTGCCAGCAGTTACGGCGAAGGCTACACCTTC.